The present TCR beta chain was sequenced within a study of blood T cell repertoires in COVID-19. Turning to the study itself: Researchers got acute and convalescent COVID-19 samples from the United States, Italy and Spain. T cells, B-cell-depleted T cells, or PBMCs supplied cDNA or gDNA.

In the authors' workflow: Amplification of reference gene primers provided the estimated nucleated cell counts. Only in-frame clones appear in the TCRdb table, and some are missing; sequencing was by immunoSEQ multiplex PCR. V and J calls and clone size follow that table, whereas D and trimming were derived from the DNA. The table includes some 100,000 clones, approximately 87% detected once. After removal of 3 bases from V and 4 bases from J, the junction contained 8 bases not matched to a gene. The CDR3 is made up of 16 amino acids. The germline V gene has CDR1 MDHEN and CDR2 SYDVKM. The chain is built from TRBV28 and TRBJ1-2, with 10 bases matching TRBD1. Material for sequencing was peripheral blood. The clonotype was recovered from a woman aged 60-75 years with acute or convalescent COVID-19. The CDR3 protein is CASSFSGTGDVYGYTF. CDR3 bases: TGTGCCAGCAGTTTCAGTGGGACAGGGGATGTCTATGGCTACACCTTC.